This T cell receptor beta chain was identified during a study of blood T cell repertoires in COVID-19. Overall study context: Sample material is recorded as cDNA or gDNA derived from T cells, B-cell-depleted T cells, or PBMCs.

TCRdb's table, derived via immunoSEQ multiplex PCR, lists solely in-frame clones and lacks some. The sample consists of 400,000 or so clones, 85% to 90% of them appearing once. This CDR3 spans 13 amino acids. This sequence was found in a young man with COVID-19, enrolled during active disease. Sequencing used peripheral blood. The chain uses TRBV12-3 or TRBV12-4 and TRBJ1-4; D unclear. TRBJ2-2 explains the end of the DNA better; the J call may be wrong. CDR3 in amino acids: CASSLGRHGELFF. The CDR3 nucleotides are TGTGCCAGCAGTTTAGGCAGGCACGGGGAGCTGTTTTTT.